The rows below give T cell receptor beta chains drawn from one sample of a study of patients and donors after allogeneic stem cell transplantation. TCRdb reprocessed the RT-PCR reads with MiXCR, giving one entry per CDR3 protein. The sample includes roughly 960,000 distinct CDR3 sequences, under 20% of them seen just once. The sequencing input was blood, either unsorted or a sorted T cell fraction (not recorded which). The receptors originated from a human donor who was either an allogeneic HSCT recipient or a stem cell or donor lymphocyte infusion donor (not recorded which). It is not recorded whose cells these are; they may come from a transplant donor. Both conserved end residues are part of each CDR3.

v_gene | CDR3aa
TRBV10-2 | CASSLPLVGLADYEQYF
TRBV12-3/TRBV12-4 | CASSLDRAAGNTIYF
TRBV6-1 | CASSADRRNTIYF
TRBV4-3 | CASSHTTSGGASRYEQYF
TRBV29-1 | CSPRDRGRPYYEQYF
TRBV7-2 | CASSLEGMGTDTQYF
TRBV14 | CASSRLDRDHEQYF
TRBV7-2 | CASSRGINTGELFF
TRBV12-3/TRBV12-4 | CASSLTGGRNTEAFF
TRBV20-1 | CSAGTELQYF
TRBV3-1 | CASSQEGQGANNEQFF
TRBV4-2 | CASSQTTVRETQYF
TRBV5-1 | CASSLDGFYTF
TRBV6-2/TRBV6-3 | CASRPSKGGRLKKETQYF
TRBV12-3/TRBV12-4 | CASRDGQGPREPQHF
TRBV6-5 | CASSYRSDQGRETQYF
TRBV11-2 | CASSRPQRTIVRPGELFF
TRBV30 | CACSRDGYGYTF
TRBV12-3/TRBV12-4 | CASSQRPGLASEQFF
TRBV29-1 | CSVERSGRHNEQFF
TRBV27 | CASSGSSSEAFF
TRBV11-2 | CASSFTGLGIYEQYF
TRBV4-1 | CASRAGAGMGGELFF
TRBV18 | CASSPGTEPKQPQHF
TRBV6-1 | CASSPGQVGGRGYTF
TRBV2 | CASIPLALAGGNTQYF
TRBV12-3/TRBV12-4 | CASSFRGPETQYF
TRBV5-1 | CASSQGGAQREAFF
TRBV5-6 | CASSLASSLPYEQYF
TRBV20-1 | CSASREDRGLFGSPLHF
TRBV29-1 | CSVAPLYSTDTQYF
TRBV24-1 | CATSASGGYEQYF
TRBV3-1 | CASSQEAQGPNEQFF
TRBV18 | CASSPDRANTGELFF
TRBV20-1 | CSARDPTRDGSYEQYF
TRBV29-1 | CSVSTSGGTYEQYF
TRBV29-1 | CSVEYYRGHNEQFF
TRBV7-2 | CASSRTPLETQYF
TRBV20-1 | CSARRSGLRTDTQYF
TRBV12-3/TRBV12-4 | CASRRGQGGEAFF
TRBV5-1 | CASSLEIGLREQYF
TRBV9 | CASSVAGTGLYEQYF
TRBV5-1 | CASSSLGGRDNEQFF
TRBV4-3 | CASSQETGGRTDTQYF
TRBV7-9 | CASSSAGGMALHF
TRBV7-6 | CASSLRVRTSANTGELFF
TRBV20-1 | CSAGDGETQYF
TRBV10-3 | CAIRAGETQYF
TRBV24-1 | CATSDLQGKTDTQYF
TRBV9 | CASSVLLTPGTGELFF
TRBV20-1 | CSARGLVQGSYEQYF
TRBV19 | CASSIDGHPSETQYF
TRBV6-1 | CASSESGGGSSYEQYF
TRBV12-3/TRBV12-4 | CASRWTGSEAFF
TRBV2 | CASSDVMDRGNSPLHF
TRBV20-1 | CSARVGANSPLHF
TRBV27 | CASSFEAGRYEQYF
TRBV6-4 | CASSDQVVQTREQFF
TRBV12-3/TRBV12-4 | CASSKERTGEQPQHF
TRBV27 | CASSLTPENTGELFF